One TCR beta chain is described in this entry. Its antigen is undetermined. This sample was taken from a study of T-cell memory formation after mild COVID-19. As for the study in general: TCR clusters were largely donor specific.

The CDR3 spans 17 residues. Regarding the study as a whole: In pre-infection memory, a portion of responding clones appeared, which suggested that cross-reactive memory joined. Clones that shrank (day 15 to 85) were balanced CD4/CD8, whereas later expanders leaned CD4+. CD4+ contracting clones lay mainly in CM and EM, CD8+ ones in EMRA.

One entry per CDR3 protein results from TCRdb running MiXCR on the 5' RACE reads. The data contain approximately 13,000 distinct CDR3 sequences, around 15% of them singletons. Sequenced material: PBMCs or a T cell subset sorted from them (not recorded which). The TCR comes from a man between 18 and 35 years old who had mild COVID-19 (a few samples of this study predate the infection). Cell type and time point are not known. This sequence joins TRBV21-1 and TRBJ1-5. TRBV21-1 is a pseudogene locus. The CDR3 here is CASSKPRRSGHNQPQHF. The CDR3, as DNA: TGTGCCAGCAGCAAACCTCGTCGGAGCGGCCACAATCAGCCCCAGCATTTT.